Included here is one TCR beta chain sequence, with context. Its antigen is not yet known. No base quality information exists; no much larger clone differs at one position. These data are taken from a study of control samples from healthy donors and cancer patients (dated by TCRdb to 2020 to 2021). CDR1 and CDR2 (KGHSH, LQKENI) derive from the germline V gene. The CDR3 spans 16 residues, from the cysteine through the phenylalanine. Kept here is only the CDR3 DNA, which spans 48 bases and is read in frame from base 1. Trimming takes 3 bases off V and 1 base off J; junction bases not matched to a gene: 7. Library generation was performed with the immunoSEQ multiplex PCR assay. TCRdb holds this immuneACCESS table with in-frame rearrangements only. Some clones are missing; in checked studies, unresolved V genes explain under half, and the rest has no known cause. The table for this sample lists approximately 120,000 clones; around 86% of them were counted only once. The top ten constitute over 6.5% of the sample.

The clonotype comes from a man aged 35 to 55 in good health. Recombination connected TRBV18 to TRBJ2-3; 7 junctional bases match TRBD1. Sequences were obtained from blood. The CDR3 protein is CASSPTLGQGTDTQYF. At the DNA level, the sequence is TGTGCCAGCTCACCGACGCTCGGACAGGGCACAGATACGCAGTATTTT.